The 16 T cell receptor beta chains reported below all come from one sample, sequenced in a study of blood T cell repertoires in COVID-19 (dated by TCRdb to 2019 to 2021). Libraries were constructed by the immunoSEQ multiplex PCR assay. TCRdb took over this immuneACCESS table, retaining in-frame rearrangements with V and J assigned. Such tables are incomplete; in checked studies, under half of the missing clones stem from an unresolved V gene, and the remainder is unexplained. This sample has approximately 180,000 clones in its table, and 70% to 90% of those were observed once. Under 6.5% of the sample is in the top ten clones. Sequencing used peripheral blood. These receptors were obtained from a middle-aged man with active or convalescent COVID-19.

V and J are TRBV15 and TRBJ1-5, with D perhaps TRBD1 (6 bases). The V and J ends lost 4 bases and 3 bases respectively, with 16 bases between them. Germline loops: CDR1 LNHNV, CDR2 YYDKDF (reference sequence). This CDR3 is 16 amino acids long. The CDR3 DNA sequence: TGTGCCACCAGCATCGGAGCAGGGGCTCTCAATCAGCCCCAGCATTTT. This gives the protein CATSIGAGALNQPQHF.

This clone has only a few counts. The rearrangement links TRBV6-5 to TRBJ2-7, with TRBD2 as a possible D gene (6 bases). Trimming stripped 2 bases from V and 2 bases from J, with 10 bases between. Germline values: CDR1 MNHEY, CDR2 SVGAGI. CDR3 length equals 14 residues. The CDR3: CASSYKAGTYEQYF. CDR3 sequence (DNA): TGTGCCAGCAGTTACAAAGCGGGTACCTACGAGCAGTACTTC.

The chain has TRBV4-2 and TRBJ2-7, with D uncertain. V was pared by 3 bases and J by 2 bases, with 17 bases between. CDR1 and CDR2 from the germline V gene are LGHNA and YNFKEQ. This CDR3 contains 16 residues. In DNA, the CDR3 is TGTGCCAGCAGCCAGGAGACCGGTGCGTTACCCTACGAGCAGTACTTC. Amino acid sequence: CASSQETGALPYEQYF.

The rearrangement uses TRBV24-1 and TRBJ1-1; 7 bases match TRBD1. The CDR3 runs 13 residues. From germline, CDR1 is KGHDR and CDR2 SFDVKD. Germline trimming cut 8 bases from V and 2 bases from J; bases unmatched to any gene: 4. CDR3 in DNA: TGTGCCACCATGGGACAGTTAAACACTGAAGCTTTCTTT. Amino acid sequence: CATMGQLNTEAFF.

This clone has just one count. The chain employs TRBV7-2 and TRBJ1-3; TRBD1 aligns across 11 bases. With 7 bases clipped from V and 8 bases from J, the junction kept 13 bases outside the gene matches. This CDR3 has 16 amino acids. In germline, CDR1 is SGHTA, CDR2 FQGNSA. In DNA, the CDR3 is TGTGCCAGCACCCACAGGACAGGGGGCGGAAAAGACACCATATATTTT. Translating it yields CASTHRTGGGKDTIYF.

The chain has TRBV2 and TRBJ1-2, with 7 bases that match TRBD1. Germline trimming cut 9 bases from V and 3 bases from J; bases unmatched to any gene: 7. Germline V gene data show CDR1 as SNHLY and CDR2 as FYNNEI. The CDR3 consists of 13 residues. CDR3 in amino acids: CASQQGSDYGYTF. CDR3 DNA: TGTGCCAGTCAACAGGGGTCTGACTATGGCTACACCTTC.

The chain's CDR3 is CASSLEEGQRGWTRAYEQYF. CDR3 coding DNA: TGTGCCAGCAGCTTAGAAGAGGGCCAAAGGGGGTGGACTAGGGCCTACGAGCAGTACTTC. The J gene is TRBJ2-7, the V gene TRBV11-2, with D perhaps matching TRBD2 (7 bases). The CDR3 has 20 residues. Deletions cut 0 bases from V and 2 bases from J, with 26 bases between. CDR1 and CDR2 from the germline V gene are SGHAT and FQNNGV.

With respect to this clone: This sample also contains other DNA sequences that code for the same CDR3. V usage is TRBV28 and J usage is TRBJ2-5; 8 bases match TRBD2. The junction had 1 base not matched to a gene; V was cut back by 3 bases and J by 4 bases. There are 13 residues in the CDR3. Germline CDR1 and CDR2: MDHEN and SYDVKM. The CDR3 coding sequence is TGTGCCAGCAGTTTCGCGGGAGGAGAGACCCAGTACTTC. As protein: CASSFAGGETQYF.

This rearrangement joins TRBV18 to TRBJ2-3; D remains unclear. The germline CDR1 and CDR2 sequences are KGHSH and LQKENI. The CDR3 has 11 amino acids. Trimming took off 3 bases at V and 5 bases at J, with 3 bases between the two ends. CDR3 in DNA: TGTGCCAGCTCACCCCAAGATACGCAGTATTTT. Amino acids: CASSPQDTQYF.

Turning to this clone: An end of the junction differs from the germline gene, which may be a read error. The chain recombines TRBV3-1 (or the pseudogene TRBV3-2) with TRBJ2-3, with 7 bases aligning to TRBD2. CDR1 is LGHDT and CDR2 is YNNKEL in the germline V gene (reference sequence). CDR3 size: 15 residues. CDR3 amino acids: CASRQATSGTDTQYF. In DNA form, the CDR3 reads TGTGCCAGCAGACAAGCAACTAGCGGCACAGATACGCAGTATTTT.

The chain is built from TRBV28 and TRBJ1-6; 8 nucleotides align to TRBD1. Germline V gene lookup returns CDR1 MDHEN and CDR2 SYDVKM. This CDR3 comprises 15 residues. J lost 3 bases, V lost 6 bases, and 4 bases had no gene match. This CDR3 is CASSPGQGYNSPLHF. The CDR3 nucleotides read TGTGCCAGCAGCCCCGGACAGGGCTATAATTCACCCCTCCACTTT. The entire variable domain, with the rest obtained from reference TRBV28 and TRBJ1-6, is as follows: DVKVTQSSRYLVKRTGEKVFLECVQDMDHENMFWYRQDPGLGLRLIYFSYDVKMKEKGDIPEGYSVSREKKERFSLILESASTNQTSMYLCASSPGQGYNSPLHFGNGTRLTVT.

This chain links TRBV7-3 with TRBJ2-3; 11 nucleotides match TRBD2. Germline assignment: CDR1 SGHTA and CDR2 FQGTGA. The length of the CDR3 is 15 residues. The trim removed 5 bases at V and 4 bases at J, leaving 5 bases unmatched. The CDR3, as DNA: TGTGCCAGCAGCATAGCGGGGGGGCCTGCAGATACGCAGTATTTT. Residues: CASSIAGGPADTQYF.

The chain carries TRBV7-8 and TRBJ1-2; no definite D call. CDR1 and CDR2 from the germline V gene are SGHVS and FQNEAQ. Trimming pared 5 bases from V and 0 bases from J, leaving 7 bases between. The CDR3 extends over 13 amino acids. In DNA, the CDR3 is TGTGCCAGCAGCGTGGCAGCTAACTATGGCTACACCTTC. This translates into CASSVAANYGYTF.

The J gene is TRBJ2-5, the V gene TRBV7-8, with a possible D match to TRBD1 (6 bases). Germline lookup yields CDR1 SGHVS and CDR2 FQNEAQ. V was shortened by 3 bases and J by 2 bases, with 16 bases between the two germline ends. The CDR3 sequence is 16 residues long. CDR3 residues: CASSFRRDTIQETQYF. CDR3 DNA sequence: TGTGCCAGCAGCTTCCGCCGGGACACAATACAAGAGACCCAGTACTTC.

This chain connects TRBV12-3 or TRBV12-4 to TRBJ2-5, with unresolved D. This CDR3 spans 13 amino acids. Trimming left V 4 bases short and J 1 base short, with 7 bases between. This CDR3 reads CASSSGTQETQYF. The CDR3 DNA is TGTGCCAGCAGTTCTGGCACCCAAGAGACCCAGTACTTC.

This rearrangement joins TRBV5-1 to TRBJ1-2; 9 nucleotides match TRBD1. Germline trimming cut 0 bases from V and 7 bases from J; bases unmatched to any gene: 7. CDR3 size: 15 residues. Germline loops: CDR1 SGHRS, CDR2 YFSETQ. The DNA of the CDR3 is TGCGCCAGCAGCTTGGGAGGACAGGGGACCGGTGGCTACACCTTC. Its translation is CASSLGGQGTGGYTF.